A single sample is the source of the 30 T cell receptor beta chains below, sequenced in a study of glioma-infiltrating T cells listed by TCRdb under 2016. TCRdb names Illumina MiSeq as the instrument used. The iRepertoire nested amplicon-rescue multiplex PCR (arm-PCR) platform was used to amplify TCR alpha and beta CDR3 regions from RNA. TCRdb reworked the public reads: Q25 trimming with fastp, MiXCR clone assembly, productive beta chains retained. Identical CDR3 protein sequences are pooled into one entry, listed with their most common genes and DNA. The sample has approximately 190,000 distinct CDR3 sequences on record, about 32% of them singletons. 20% of the sample rests with the top ten. The sample taken for sequencing was glioma tissue, nonneoplastic brain tissue, or PBMCs (not recorded which). The receptors shown here come from a human donor with low-grade glioma or glioblastoma, undergoing nonglioma brain surgery, or in good health (not recorded which).

This clonotype has ten or more counts. V is TRBV7-9 and J is TRBJ2-1, with 7 nucleotides matching TRBD1. This CDR3 region has 13 residues. Germline loops: CDR1 SEHNR, CDR2 FQNEAQ (reference sequence). Trimming at V came to 0 bases and at J to 7 bases, leaving 0 bases not matched to a gene. CDR3 DNA sequence: TGTGCCAGCAGCTTAGCGGGACAGAATGAGCAGTTCTTC. Its translation: CASSLAGQNEQFF.

This clonotype was recorded a few times. The rearrangement joins TRBV29-1 to TRBJ2-2, with D perhaps matching TRBD1 (5 bases). The CDR3 consists of 13 residues. Looked up from germline, CDR1 is SQVTM and CDR2 is ANQGSEA. V lost 4 bases and J lost 2, with 8 bases in between. The CDR3 DNA reads as TGCAGCGTTGCTAGGGGAAACACCGGGGAGCTGTTTTTT. It codes for CSVARGNTGELFF.

The rearrangement links TRBV20-1 to TRBJ2-1; TRBD2 is a possible D gene (5 bases). This CDR3 spans 16 amino acids. V was trimmed by 7 bases and J by 0 bases, leaving 19 bases between them. CDR1 and CDR2 (germline): DFQATT, SNEGSKA (reference sequence). The CDR3 DNA reads TGCAGTGGTTACTTAGCGTGCACACCCTCCTACAATGAGCAGTTCTTC. Translation: CSGYLACTPSYNEQFF.

This clonotype appeared a single time. As DNA, the CDR3 is TGTGCCAGCAGTCTAACAGCGGGAGGAGGACTGACAGATACGCAGTATTTT. Protein product: CASSLTAGGGLTDTQYF. The J gene is TRBJ2-3, the V gene TRBV27; TRBD2 aligns across 9 bases. V lost 5 bases and J lost 3; bases outside the gene matches: 12. This CDR3 comprises 17 residues. Germline V gene lookup returns CDR1 MNHEY and CDR2 SMNVEV (reference sequence).

This clonotype was counted at least ten times. CDR3 region: CASRGGTARTDTQYF. In DNA form, the CDR3 reads TGTGCCAGCAGGGGAGGGACAGCCCGCACAGATACGCAGTATTTT. This sequence joins TRBV7-6 and TRBJ2-3; D could derive from TRBD1 or TRBD2 (7 bases each). The V end lost 6 bases, the J end lost 1 base, and 14 bases lay between the germline ends. Germline values: CDR1 SGHVS, CDR2 FNYEAQ. The CDR3 spans 15 residues.

This clonotype was counted ten times or more. This chain links TRBV4-1 with TRBJ2-3; 7 nucleotides match TRBD2. CDR1 and CDR2 from the germline V gene are MGHRA and YSYEKL. The length of the CDR3 is 16 residues. J lost 2 bases, V lost 1 base, and 6 bases had no gene match. Here the CDR3 DNA reads TGCGCCAGCAGCCAAGTAGGCGGGAGTAACACAGATACGCAGTATTTT. Protein product: CASSQVGGSNTDTQYF.

This clonotype was observed at least ten times. The chain has TRBV6-1 and TRBJ1-1; D is perhaps TRBD1 (5 bases). The CDR3 has 13 residues. Germline assignment: CDR1 MNHNS and CDR2 SASEGT. The V end was cut by 6 bases, the J end by 4 bases, with 12 bases between. DNA for the CDR3: TGTGCCAGCAGCCAGAGGGACGGCACTGAAGCTTTCTTT. Protein sequence: CASSQRDGTEAFF.

The chain couples TRBV7-6 to TRBJ2-7; unclear D gene. This CDR3 region has 14 residues. Trimming removed 5 bases at V and 2 bases at J, with 13 bases between. The germline V gene encodes CDR1 SGHVS and CDR2 FNYEAQ. CDR3 protein: CASSAHNTAYEQYF. DNA of the CDR3: TGTGCCAGCAGCGCACATAACACAGCCTACGAGCAGTACTTC.

This clonotype appeared many times. CDR3 DNA: TGTGCCAGTATGATTAGCGGGAGTCATGAGCAGTTCTTC. As protein: CASMISGSHEQFF. The rearrangement uses TRBV6-2 or TRBV6-3 and TRBJ2-1; 9 bases match TRBD2. V was clipped by 9 bases and J by 8 bases; unmatched bases: 8. The CDR3 extends over 13 amino acids. CDR1 MNHEY and CDR2 SVGEGT come from the germline V gene.

This clonotype was recorded many times. V and J are TRBV4-1 and TRBJ2-5; 12 bases fit TRBD2. V lost 1 base to trimming and J lost 4 bases; unmatched junction nucleotides: 1. The CDR3 has 15 amino acids. CDR1 is MGHRA, CDR2 YSYEKL, per germline. Here the CDR3 DNA reads TGCGCCAGCAGCCAAGCTAGCGGGAGGGGAGAGACCCAGTACTTC. Translated: CASSQASGRGETQYF.

As concerns this clonotype: The conserved closing phenylalanine or tryptophan is absent in this CDR3, likely reflecting a read error. The CDR3 nucleotides read TGTGCCAGTAGTATCATAGCGGGAGGGCCCAATGAGCAGTTCCTC. It translates to CASSIIAGGPNEQFL. The chain couples TRBV19 to TRBJ2-1, with 11 positions matching TRBD2. The CDR3 has 15 residues. The germline CDR1 and CDR2 sequences are LNHDA and SQIVND (reference sequence). V shed 3 bases and J 6 bases; nucleotides not matched to a gene: 4.

The genes are TRBV6-2 or TRBV6-3 and TRBJ2-7, with 8 bases identical to TRBD2. With V trimmed by 7 bases and J by 0 bases, 8 bases remained unmatched. The CDR3 spans 15 residues. Germline values: CDR1 MNHEY, CDR2 SVGEGT. In DNA, the CDR3 is TGTGCCAGCATCCAGCGGGAGAGGAGCTCCTACGAGCAGTACTTC. Protein sequence: CASIQRERSSYEQYF.

The chain uses TRBV24-1 and TRBJ2-5; 7 positions agree with TRBD1. The germline CDR1 and CDR2 sequences are KGHDR and SFDVKD. CDR3 length: 13 amino acids. J was trimmed by 1 base and V by 7 bases; bases with no gene match: 2. The CDR3 loop is CATSPGGQETQYF. The DNA of the CDR3 is TGTGCCACCAGCCCAGGGGGCCAAGAGACCCAGTACTTC.

This clonotype occurred a few times. The V gene is TRBV19, the J gene TRBJ2-3; 8 positions match TRBD2. This CDR3 comprises 14 residues. Germline CDR1 is LNHDA and CDR2 is SQIVND (reference sequence). Losses at the gene ends were 5 bases for V and 3 bases for J; bases not matched to a gene: 4. The DNA of the CDR3 is TGTGCCAGTAGTGCGGCTAGCGGGACAGATACGCAGTATTTT. Residues: CASSAASGTDTQYF.

This clonotype has at least ten counts. The chain combines TRBV18 with TRBJ1-1; D not certain. Trimming stripped 6 bases from V and 2 bases from J, with 13 bases between. The CDR3 is made up of 14 amino acids. Germline V gives CDR1 KGHSH, CDR2 LQKENI. CDR3 sequence (DNA): TGTGCCAGCTCGCTACAACCAAGAAACACTGAAGCTTTCTTT. This encodes CASSLQPRNTEAFF.

This clonotype was seen only once. The J gene is TRBJ2-7, the V gene TRBV7-2, with 8 bases fitting TRBD2. CDR3 length equals 13 residues. The germline V gene encodes CDR1 SGHTA and CDR2 FQGNSA. V shed 6 bases, J shed 5 bases, and the junction held 6 bases outside the gene matches. The CDR3 loop is CASRASGSDEQYF. In nucleotides, the CDR3 is TGTGCCAGCAGAGCTAGCGGGTCGGACGAGCAGTACTTC. Full variable domain (missing parts from reference TRBV7-2 and TRBJ2-7): GAGVSQSPSNKVTEKGKDVELRCDPISGHTALYWYRQSLGQGLEFLIYFQGNSAPDKSGLPSDRFSAERTGGSVSTLTIQRTQQEDSAVYLCASRASGSDEQYFGPGTRLTVT.

The chain links TRBV30 to TRBJ2-7; D uncertain. This CDR3 is built from 11 residues. CDR1 is GTSNPN, CDR2 SVGIG, per germline (reference sequence). V lost 4 bases, J lost 2 bases, and 6 bases lay in between. CDR3 nucleotide sequence: TGTGCCTGGACAGGAGCCTACGAGCAGTACTTC. This translates into CAWTGAYEQYF.

Note on this clonotype: This clone may be a read error of a much larger clone one base away. The chain employs TRBV29-1 and TRBJ1-2; TRBD1 matches 7 bases. Germline CDR1 is SQVTM and CDR2 is ANQGSEA. CDR3 length equals 14 residues. For the CDR3, the DNA is TGCAGCGCGGATCCGGGACAGAAGTCCTATTGCTACACCTTC. Amino acid sequence: CSADPGQKSYCYTF.

This clonotype was observed many times. The genes are TRBV19 and TRBJ2-1, with 12 bases matching TRBD2. The CDR3 has 16 amino acids. Germline V gene data show CDR1 as LNHDA and CDR2 as SQIVND (reference sequence). V shed 7 bases, J shed 0 bases, and the junction held 4 bases outside the gene matches. The CDR3 nucleotides read TGTGCCAGTACTACTAGCGGGAGGCCCTCCTACAATGAGCAGTTCTTC. Amino acid sequence: CASTTSGRPSYNEQFF.

This clonotype was found many times. This chain joins TRBV2 and TRBJ2-7; no definite D call. V was cut by 7 bases and J by 2 bases, with 12 bases left in between. This CDR3 comprises 13 residues. Germline V CDR1 and CDR2: SNHLY, FYNNEI. The CDR3: CASNQEAPYEQYF. Here the CDR3 DNA reads TGTGCCAGCAACCAGGAAGCCCCCTACGAGCAGTACTTC.

Notes on this clonotype: It may be a read error: a sequence one base away is much more abundant. The chain employs TRBV20-1 and TRBJ1-4; the match to TRBD1 covers 9 bases. V was pared by 6 bases and J by 4 bases, with 9 bases of the junction left unmatched. Germline CDR1 and CDR2: DFQATT and SNEGSKA (reference sequence). This CDR3 is 15 amino acids long. The CDR3: CSAESRGQGNEKLFF. The CDR3 DNA follows: TGCAGTGCCGAAAGTCGGGGACAGGGTAATGAAAAACTGTTTTTT.

This clonotype was picked up many times. The chain carries TRBV11-2 and TRBJ2-3; D not resolved. The germline V gene has CDR1 SGHAT and CDR2 FQNNGV. Trimming stripped 5 bases from V and 4 bases from J, with 13 bases between. The CDR3 consists of 14 residues. This CDR3 reads CASSQTSSADTQYF. CDR3 sequence (DNA): TGTGCCAGCAGCCAGACCTCGAGCGCAGATACGCAGTATTTT.

The J gene is TRBJ2-7, the V gene TRBV24-1; the D gene is possibly TRBD1 (6 bases). CDR3 length equals 18 residues. Trimming left V 4 bases short and J 3 bases short, with 24 bases between. Germline assignment: CDR1 KGHDR and CDR2 SFDVKD. The CDR3 is CATSDSGWRGTPSYEQYF. The CDR3 coding sequence is TGTGCCACCAGTGACTCAGGTTGGCGTGGGACACCGAGCTACGAGCAGTACTTC.

The V gene is TRBV12-3 or TRBV12-4, the J gene TRBJ2-3; 9 bases match TRBD2. Germline trimming cut 3 bases from V and 8 bases from J; bases unmatched to any gene: 6. There are 14 residues in the CDR3. Here the CDR3 DNA reads TGTGCCAGCAGTTTTGGGCCAGCGGGAGGTACGCAGTATTTT. This codes for CASSFGPAGGTQYF.

This clonotype was detected many times. The V call is TRBV4-2, the J call TRBJ2-3; TRBD2 aligns across 8 bases. Germline values: CDR1 LGHNA, CDR2 YNFKEQ. Unmatched junction bases numbered 9, after V lost 4 bases and J lost 3 bases. CDR3 size: 16 residues. The CDR3 sequence: CASSRRATSGTDTQYF. Here the CDR3 DNA reads TGTGCCAGCAGCCGAAGAGCCACTAGCGGTACAGATACGCAGTATTTT.

The chain couples TRBV4-1 to TRBJ2-7, with D perhaps TRBD1 or TRBD2 (6 bases each). Trimming took off 3 bases at V and 5 bases at J, with 20 bases between the two ends. This CDR3 has 16 residues. The germline gives CDR1 MGHRA, CDR2 YSYEKL. Here the CDR3 DNA reads TGCGCCAGCAGCCATAAGGAGGGGGTGGTTCTTAACGAGCAGTACTTC. This codes for CASSHKEGVVLNEQYF.

This clonotype was detected ten times or more. The chain combines TRBV20-1 with TRBJ2-3; 10 bases fit TRBD2. V was clipped by 6 bases and J by 3 bases; unmatched bases: 6. Germline lookup yields CDR1 DFQATT and CDR2 SNEGSKA (reference sequence). The CDR3 consists of 14 residues. As DNA, the CDR3 is TGCAGTGCCACACTAGCGGGAAGGACAGATACGCAGTATTTT. Encoded protein: CSATLAGRTDTQYF.

The sample holds a few counts of this clonotype. The chain has TRBV5-1 and TRBJ2-3, with TRBD1 matching over 11 bases. V dropped 4 bases and J dropped 3; count of bases not matched to a gene: 7. Germline assignment: CDR1 SGHRS and CDR2 YFSETQ. There are 16 residues in the CDR3. CDR3 DNA: TGCGCCAGCAGCCCGGACAGGGGGCTTTTGACAGATACGCAGTATTTT. Amino acids: CASSPDRGLLTDTQYF.

This clonotype has a count of ten or more. The chain links TRBV18 to TRBJ1-5, with 9 positions matching TRBD1. Unmatched junction bases numbered 2, after V lost 4 bases and J lost 4 bases. The germline V gene encodes CDR1 KGHSH and CDR2 LQKENI. The CDR3 extends over 14 amino acids. The CDR3 loop is CASSRDRGNQPQHF. The CDR3 DNA is TGTGCCAGCTCACGCGACAGGGGGAATCAGCCCCAGCATTTT.

In regard to this clonotype: The germline gene is not matched at one end of the junction; a read error may be the cause. The V call is TRBV15, the J call TRBJ2-3, with D tentatively TRBD2 (6 bases). CDR3 size: 16 residues. Germline CDR1 is LNHNV and CDR2 is YYDKDF (reference sequence). The CDR3: CATSREGRRNTYTQYF. CDR3 DNA: TGTGCCACCAGCAGGGAAGGGAGGAGGAACACATATACGCAGTATTTT.